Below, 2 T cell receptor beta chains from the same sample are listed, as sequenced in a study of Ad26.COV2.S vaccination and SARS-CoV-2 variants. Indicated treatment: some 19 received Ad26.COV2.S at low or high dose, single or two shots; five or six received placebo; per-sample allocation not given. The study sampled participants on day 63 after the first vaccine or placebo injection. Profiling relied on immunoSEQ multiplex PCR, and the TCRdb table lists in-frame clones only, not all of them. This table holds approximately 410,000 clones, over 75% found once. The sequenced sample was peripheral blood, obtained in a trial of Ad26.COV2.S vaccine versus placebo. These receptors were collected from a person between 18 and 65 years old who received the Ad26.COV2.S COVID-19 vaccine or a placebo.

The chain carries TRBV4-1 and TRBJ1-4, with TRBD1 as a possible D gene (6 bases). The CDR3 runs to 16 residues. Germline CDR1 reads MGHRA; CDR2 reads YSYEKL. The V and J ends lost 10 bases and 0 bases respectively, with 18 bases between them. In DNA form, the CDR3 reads TGCGCCACAGGGCCCGACAGGATGACAACTAATGAAAAACTGTTTTTT. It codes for CATGPDRMTTNEKLFF.

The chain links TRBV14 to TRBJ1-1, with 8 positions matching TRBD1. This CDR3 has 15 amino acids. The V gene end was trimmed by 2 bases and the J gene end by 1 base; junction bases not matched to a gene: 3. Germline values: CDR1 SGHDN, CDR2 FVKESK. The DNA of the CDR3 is TGTGCCAGCAGCCAAAGACAGGGGTGGAACACTGAAGCTTTCTTT. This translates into CASSQRQGWNTEAFF.